These 17 T cell receptor beta chains share one sample of origin, sequenced in a study of blood T cell repertoires in COVID-19. Sequenced by immunoSEQ multiplex PCR; TCRdb stores in-frame clones only, minus some. The sample shows 60,000 or so clones, 75% to 90% of them seen only once. The specimen sequenced was peripheral blood. The receptor set was obtained from a woman between 65 and 79 years old with active COVID-19.

The chain combines TRBV27 with TRBJ2-3, with D possibly matching TRBD2 (5 bases). CDR3 length: 14 residues. V was shortened by 2 bases and J by 2 bases, with 8 bases between the two germline ends. Looked up from germline, CDR1 is MNHEY and CDR2 is SMNVEV (reference sequence). Written as DNA, the CDR3 is TGTGCCAGCAGTTTAAGTAGCGACACAGATACGCAGTATTTT. This translates into CASSLSSDTDTQYF.

The chain uses TRBV19 and TRBJ1-2, with D unresolved. Trimming stripped 6 bases from V and 4 bases from J, with 12 bases between. The CDR3 is made up of 13 amino acids. Germline CDR1 and CDR2: LNHDA and SQIVND (reference sequence). CDR3 sequence (DNA): TGTGCCAGTAGGGAACGCTGGAGCTATGGCTACACCTTC. It specifies CASRERWSYGYTF.

The chain recombines TRBV6-2 or TRBV6-3 with TRBJ1-5, with TRBD1 as a possible D gene (5 bases). Germline lookup yields CDR1 MNHEY and CDR2 SVGEGT. The CDR3 extends over 15 amino acids. V lost 2 bases and J lost 7, with 15 bases in between. In DNA, the CDR3 is TGTGCCAGCAGTTACCCGGGGACTTTTGGCCAGCCCCAGCATTTT. It specifies CASSYPGTFGQPQHF.

The chain recombines TRBV4-1 with TRBJ2-7; TRBD1 matches at 7 bases. This CDR3 is built from 14 residues. V dropped 3 bases and J dropped 7; count of bases not matched to a gene: 9. Germline assignment: CDR1 MGHRA and CDR2 YSYEKL. Here the CDR3 reads CASSHEGQAEEQYF. The DNA of the CDR3 is TGCGCCAGCAGCCATGAAGGACAGGCTGAGGAGCAGTACTTC.

The chain joins TRBV20-1 to TRBJ1-5; a weak D match, TRBD1 (5 bases). Germline loops: CDR1 DFQATT, CDR2 SNEGSKA (reference sequence). The CDR3 length is 14 residues. Deletions cut 3 bases from V and 2 bases from J, with 11 bases between. The CDR3, as DNA: TGCAGTGCTAGTCAGGGAAGCGGCAATCAGCCCCAGCATTTT. Protein sequence: CSASQGSGNQPQHF.

The chain carries TRBV5-5 and TRBJ1-6, with 11 bases identical to TRBD1. After removal of 5 bases from V and 10 bases from J, the junction contained 5 bases not matched to a gene. Germline CDR1 is SGHKS and CDR2 is YYEKEE (reference sequence). This CDR3 has 14 amino acids. CDR3 protein: CASSKDRGQSPLHF. The CDR3 coding sequence is TGTGCCAGCAGTAAGGACAGGGGGCAATCACCCCTCCACTTT. Drawing the rest from reference TRBV5-5 and TRBJ1-6, the complete variable domain is DAGVTQSPTHLIKTRGQQVTLRCSPISGHKSVSWYQQVLGQGPQFIFQYYEKEERGRGNFPDRFSARQFPNYSSELNVNALLLGDSALYLCASSKDRGQSPLHFGNGTRLTVT.

The genes are TRBV3-1 (or the pseudogene TRBV3-2) and TRBJ2-3; 8 bases map to TRBD2. Looked up from germline, CDR1 is LGHDT and CDR2 is YNNKEL (reference sequence). The ends lost 2 bases at V and 5 bases at J; junction bases unmatched: 3. The CDR3 is 14 amino acids. As DNA, the CDR3 is TGTGCCAGCAGCCAACAACGGGGGGGAGATACGCAGTATTTT. Translated, it gives CASSQQRGGDTQYF.

The chain carries TRBV7-8 and TRBJ2-3; TRBD2 agrees at 8 bases. Germline V gene sequence: CDR1 SGHVS, CDR2 FQNEAQ. The length of the CDR3 is 14 residues. The V gene end was trimmed by 1 base and the J gene end by 5 bases; junction bases not matched to a gene: 2. CDR3 residues: CASSLGLAGDTQYF. CDR3 coding DNA: TGTGCCAGCAGCTTAGGGCTAGCGGGAGATACGCAGTATTTT.

The chain joins TRBV2 to TRBJ2-2; 7 bases fit TRBD2. CDR3 length: 13 amino acids. Trimming removed 6 bases from V and 4 bases from J; junction bases left unmatched: 2. CDR1 is SNHLY and CDR2 is FYNNEI in the germline V gene. CDR3: CASRREVTGELFF. The CDR3 region has the DNA TGTGCCAGCAGACGGGAGGTCACCGGGGAGCTGTTTTTT.

The chain employs TRBV25-1 and TRBJ2-3; 9 bases are a match to TRBD1. Germline CDR1 and CDR2: MGHDK and SYGVNS. J lost 1 base, V lost 9 bases, and 14 bases had no gene match. This CDR3 region has 17 residues. CDR3 DNA sequence: TGTGCCAGTAGTACTTTATGGACAGGGGAGGGCACAGATACGCAGTATTTT. Its protein product is CASSTLWTGEGTDTQYF.

V usage is TRBV18 and J usage is TRBJ2-7; 7 positions match TRBD1. Germline V CDR1 and CDR2: KGHSH, LQKENI. The CDR3 runs 14 residues. J gave up 6 bases and V 3 bases, and 8 bases lay outside the gene matches. CDR3 in amino acids: CASSPLTGVGEQYF. CDR3 DNA sequence: TGTGCCAGCTCACCGCTCACAGGGGTCGGCGAGCAGTACTTC.

The rearrangement links TRBV20-1 to TRBJ2-5; D might be TRBD1 (5 bases). Trimming took 3 bases from V and 5 from J, leaving 19 bases between them. Germline CDR1 and CDR2: DFQATT and SNEGSKA (reference sequence). This CDR3 region has 15 residues. This chain's CDR3 is CSASMIAKAGETQYF. As DNA, the CDR3 is TGCAGTGCTAGTATGATAGCCAAAGCAGGGGAGACCCAGTACTTC.

The chain combines TRBV19 with TRBJ1-2, with 9 bases identical to TRBD1. The CDR3 extends over 15 amino acids. Germline loops: CDR1 LNHDA, CDR2 SQIVND (reference sequence). V shed 7 bases, J shed 2 bases, and the junction held 8 bases outside the gene matches. The CDR3 reads CASNAGTGWNYGYTF. DNA of the CDR3: TGTGCCAGTAACGCCGGGACAGGGTGGAACTATGGCTACACCTTC.

This clone was seen only once. The V call is TRBV19, the J call TRBJ2-3; TRBD2 matches 11 bases. This CDR3 contains 16 residues. The V gene end was trimmed by 3 bases and the J gene end by 2 bases; junction bases not matched to a gene: 4. Germline assignment: CDR1 LNHDA and CDR2 SQIVND (reference sequence). The CDR3 region is CASSILTSGNTDTQYF. Written as DNA, the CDR3 is TGTGCCAGTAGTATCTTGACTAGCGGGAACACAGATACGCAGTATTTT.

V and J are TRBV5-5 and TRBJ1-4, with D possibly TRBD1 on 5 matching bases. In germline, CDR1 is SGHKS, CDR2 YYEKEE (reference sequence). Trimming took 4 bases from V and 6 from J, leaving 16 bases between them. This CDR3 has 15 amino acids. The CDR3 region is CASSDGAGGYEKLFF. The CDR3 DNA is TGTGCCAGCAGCGATGGGGCGGGGGGATATGAAAAACTGTTTTTT.

This clone appeared a single time. This rearrangement joins TRBV3-1 (or the pseudogene TRBV3-2) to TRBJ2-5; no definite D call. Germline values: CDR1 LGHDT, CDR2 YNNKEL (reference sequence). The V gene lost 4 bases and the J gene lost 2 bases, with 5 bases spanning the gap. CDR3 length equals 12 residues. The CDR3: CASSLRQETQYF. The CDR3 DNA follows: TGTGCCAGCAGCCTCAGACAAGAGACCCAGTACTTC.

The chain recombines TRBV5-1 with TRBJ2-1, with 10 bases identical to TRBD2. Germline CDR1 is SGHRS and CDR2 is YFSETQ. The CDR3 length is 17 residues. Losses at the gene ends were 4 bases for V and 0 bases for J; bases not matched to a gene: 7. CDR3: CASSPPGLASSYNEQFF. The CDR3 coding sequence is TGCGCCAGCAGCCCCCCGGGACTAGCGTCCTCCTACAATGAGCAGTTCTTC.